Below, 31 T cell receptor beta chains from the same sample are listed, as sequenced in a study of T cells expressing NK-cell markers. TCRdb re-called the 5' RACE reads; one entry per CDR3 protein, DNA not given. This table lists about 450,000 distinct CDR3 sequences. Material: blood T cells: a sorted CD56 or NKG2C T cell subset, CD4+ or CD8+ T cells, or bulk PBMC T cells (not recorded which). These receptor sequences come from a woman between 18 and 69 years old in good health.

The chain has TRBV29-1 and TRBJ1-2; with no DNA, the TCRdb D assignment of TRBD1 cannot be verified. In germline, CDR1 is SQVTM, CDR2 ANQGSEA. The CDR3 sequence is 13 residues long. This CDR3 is CSVVPDRAEGYTF. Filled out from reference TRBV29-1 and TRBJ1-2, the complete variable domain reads SAVISQKPSRDICQRGTSLTIQCQVDSQVTMMFWYRQQPGQSLTLIATANQGSEATYESGFVIDKFPISRPNLTFSTLTVSNMSPEDSSIYLCSVVPDRAEGYTFGSGTRLTVV.

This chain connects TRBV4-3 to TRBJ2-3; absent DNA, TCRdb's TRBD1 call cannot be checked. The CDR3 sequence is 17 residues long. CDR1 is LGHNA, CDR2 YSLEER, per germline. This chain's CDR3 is CASSQVPGQGAGDTQYF.

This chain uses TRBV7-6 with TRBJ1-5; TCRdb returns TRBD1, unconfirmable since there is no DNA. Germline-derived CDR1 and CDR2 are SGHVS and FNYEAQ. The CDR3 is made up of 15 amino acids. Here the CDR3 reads CASSLEGALNQPQHF. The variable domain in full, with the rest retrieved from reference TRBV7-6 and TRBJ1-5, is GAGVSQSPRYKVTKRGQDVALRCDPISGHVSLYWYRQALGQGPEFLTYFNYEAQQDKSGLPNDRFSAERPEGSISTLTIQRTEQRDSAMYRCASSLEGALNQPQHFGDGTRLSIL.

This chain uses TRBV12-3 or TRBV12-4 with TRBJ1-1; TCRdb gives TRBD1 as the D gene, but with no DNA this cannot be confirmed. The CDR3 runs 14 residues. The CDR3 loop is CASSLGHLNTEAFF.

This CDR3 is CASSSNEREVAKNIQYF. The chain couples TRBV11-2 to TRBJ2-4; TCRdb's assignment of TRBD2 cannot be checked, as there is no DNA. This CDR3 spans 17 amino acids. Germline CDR1 reads SGHAT; CDR2 reads FQNNGV.

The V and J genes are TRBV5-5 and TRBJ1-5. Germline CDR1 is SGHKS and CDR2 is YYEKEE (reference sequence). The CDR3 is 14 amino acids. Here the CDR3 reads CASTLGTGWEPQHF.

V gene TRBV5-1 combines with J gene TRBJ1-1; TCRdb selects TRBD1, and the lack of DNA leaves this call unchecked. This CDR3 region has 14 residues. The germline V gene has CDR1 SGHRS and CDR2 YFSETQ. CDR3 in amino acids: CASSLAGTEFEAFF.

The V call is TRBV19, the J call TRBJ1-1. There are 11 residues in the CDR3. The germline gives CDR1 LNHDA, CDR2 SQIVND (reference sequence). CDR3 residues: CASSRWTEAFF.

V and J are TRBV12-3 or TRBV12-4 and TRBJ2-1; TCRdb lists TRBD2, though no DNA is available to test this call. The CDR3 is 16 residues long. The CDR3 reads CASRRSGTSGSGEQFF.

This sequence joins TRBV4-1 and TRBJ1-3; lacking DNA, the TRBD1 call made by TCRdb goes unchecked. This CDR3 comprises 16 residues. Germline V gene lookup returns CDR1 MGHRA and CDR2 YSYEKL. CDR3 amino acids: CASSSPRGGTGNTIYF.

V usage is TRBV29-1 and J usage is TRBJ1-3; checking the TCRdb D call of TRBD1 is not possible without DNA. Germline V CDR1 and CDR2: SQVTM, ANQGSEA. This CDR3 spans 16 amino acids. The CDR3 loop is CSVVGYREHSGNTIYF.

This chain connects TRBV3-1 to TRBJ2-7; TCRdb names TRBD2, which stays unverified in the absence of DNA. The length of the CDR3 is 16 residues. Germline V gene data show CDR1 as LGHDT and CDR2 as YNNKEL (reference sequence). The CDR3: CASSSSGGLRSYEQYF.

CDR3 loop: CASSYEIQPQHF. This chain connects TRBV6-6 to TRBJ1-5. Germline V CDR1 and CDR2: MNHNY, SVGAGI (reference sequence). CDR3 size: 12 residues.

The CDR3: CASIPTGTSVSSYNEQFF. The chain uses TRBV28 and TRBJ2-1; TCRdb outputs TRBD2, but without DNA this stays unchecked. The germline CDR1 and CDR2 sequences are MDHEN and SYDVKM. CDR3 size: 18 residues.

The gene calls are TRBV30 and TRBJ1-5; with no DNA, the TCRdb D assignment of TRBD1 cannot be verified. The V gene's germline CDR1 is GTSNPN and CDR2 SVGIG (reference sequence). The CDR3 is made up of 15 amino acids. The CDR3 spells CAWSFTGGWDQPQHF.

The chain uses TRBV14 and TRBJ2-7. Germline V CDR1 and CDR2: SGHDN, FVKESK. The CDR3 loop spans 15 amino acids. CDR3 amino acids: CASSQRDGAAYEQYF. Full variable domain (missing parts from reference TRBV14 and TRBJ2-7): EAGVTQFPSHSVIEKGQTVTLRCDPISGHDNLYWYRRVMGKEIKFLLHFVKESKQDESGMPNNRFLAERTGGTYSTLKVQPAELEDSGVYFCASSQRDGAAYEQYFGPGTRLTVT.

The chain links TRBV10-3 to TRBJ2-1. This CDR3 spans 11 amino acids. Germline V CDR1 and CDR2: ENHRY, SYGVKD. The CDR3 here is CATGPYNEQFF.

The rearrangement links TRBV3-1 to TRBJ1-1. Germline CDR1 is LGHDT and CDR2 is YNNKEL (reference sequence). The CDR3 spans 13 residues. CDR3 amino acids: CASSQGMVTEAFF.

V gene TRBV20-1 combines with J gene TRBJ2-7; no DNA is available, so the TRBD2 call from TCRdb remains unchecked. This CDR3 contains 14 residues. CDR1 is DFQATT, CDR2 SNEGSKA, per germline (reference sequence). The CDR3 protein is CSARLGLATYEQYF.

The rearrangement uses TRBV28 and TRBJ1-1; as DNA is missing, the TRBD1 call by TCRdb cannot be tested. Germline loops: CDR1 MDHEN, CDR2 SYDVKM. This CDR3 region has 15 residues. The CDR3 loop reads CASSPQTGRNTEAFF.

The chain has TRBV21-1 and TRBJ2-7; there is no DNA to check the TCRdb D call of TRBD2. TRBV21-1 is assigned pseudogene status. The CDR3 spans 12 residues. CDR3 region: CASSKGGVGQYF.

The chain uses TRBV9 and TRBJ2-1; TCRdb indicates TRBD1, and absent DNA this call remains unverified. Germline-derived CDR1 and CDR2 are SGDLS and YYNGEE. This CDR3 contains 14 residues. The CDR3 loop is CASSVEVGGNEQFF.

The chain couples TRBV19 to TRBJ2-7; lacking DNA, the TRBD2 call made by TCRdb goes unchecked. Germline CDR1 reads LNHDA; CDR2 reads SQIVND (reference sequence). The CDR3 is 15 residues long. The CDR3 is CASSISAASSYEQYF.

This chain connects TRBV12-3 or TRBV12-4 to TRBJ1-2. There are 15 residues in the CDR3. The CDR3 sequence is CASSPNTKGVYGYTF.

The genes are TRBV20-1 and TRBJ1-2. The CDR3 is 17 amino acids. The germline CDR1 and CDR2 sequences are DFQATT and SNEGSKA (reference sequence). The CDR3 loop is CSASLTRTALPGYGYTF.

The CDR3 region is CASSVAPETTGELFF. The chain combines TRBV9 with TRBJ2-2. In germline, CDR1 is SGDLS, CDR2 YYNGEE. The CDR3 contains 15 residues.

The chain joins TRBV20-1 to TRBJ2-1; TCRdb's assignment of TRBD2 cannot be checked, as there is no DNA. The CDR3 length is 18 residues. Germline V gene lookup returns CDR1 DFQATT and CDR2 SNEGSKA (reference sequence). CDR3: CSVGGGTSGSKSYNEQFF.

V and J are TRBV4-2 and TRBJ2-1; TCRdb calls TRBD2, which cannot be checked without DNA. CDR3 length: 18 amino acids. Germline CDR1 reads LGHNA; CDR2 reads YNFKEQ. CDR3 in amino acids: CASSRTGTSGSLGNEQFF.

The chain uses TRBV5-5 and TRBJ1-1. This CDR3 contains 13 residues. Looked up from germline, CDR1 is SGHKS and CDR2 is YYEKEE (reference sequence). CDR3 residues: CASSGTPTDEAFF.

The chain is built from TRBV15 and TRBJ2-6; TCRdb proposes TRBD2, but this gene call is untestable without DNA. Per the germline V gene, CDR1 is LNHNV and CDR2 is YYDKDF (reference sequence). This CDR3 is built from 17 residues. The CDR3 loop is CATSKSGSITGANVLTF.

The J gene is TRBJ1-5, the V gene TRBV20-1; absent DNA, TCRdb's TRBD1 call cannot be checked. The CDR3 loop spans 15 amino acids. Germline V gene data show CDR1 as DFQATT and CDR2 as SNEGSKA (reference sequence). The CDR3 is CSARAALSSGQPQHF.